Sequencing of this T cell receptor (beta chain) was carried out in a study of T cells after yellow fever vaccination. The overall study: Any fraction with a low cell number was prepared using SMART-Seq v4 Ultra Low Input. Whole-study findings and limits: Among all clonotypes, a small share was observed in both CD4 and CD8 compartments.

Germline assignment: CDR1 SGHRS and CDR2 YFSETQ. This CDR3 contains 15 residues. Trimming stripped 3 bases from V and 0 bases from J, with 7 bases between. The study made its TCR cDNA through 5'RACE template switching. That step introduced a universal primer site along with UMIs. TCRdb recomputed calls from the 5' RACE reads with MiXCR, one row per CDR3 protein. The sample records around 230,000 distinct CDR3 sequences, 6.5% to 7.5% being singletons. As to this clonotype: Antigen unknown.

The chain carries TRBV5-1 and TRBJ2-6, with D perhaps matching TRBD1 or TRBD2 (5 bases each). The material sequenced was CD4+ T cells sorted from PBMCs, taken on the day of the yellow fever booster vaccination. The sequence derives from a man aged 30 to 39 who received the YFV17D yellow fever vaccine. The CDR3 DNA reads TGCGCCAGCAGCTGGGACGGCTCTGGGGCCAACGTCCTGACTTTC. Translated, it gives CASSWDGSGANVLTF.